This T cell receptor beta chain was sequenced during a study of blood T cell repertoires in COVID-19. All enrollees were about 18 to 89 years old and from fewer than 25 US areas. How the authors handled the data: Estimation of nucleated cell counts relied on the amplification of reference gene primers. The repertoire was sequenced with immunoSEQ multiplex PCR; TCRdb's copy has only in-frame clones and lacks some. V and J calls and clone size are those listed in that table; D and trimming were worked out from the DNA. Here the sample spans more than 250,000 clones, more than 70% being singletons. Germline V gene lookup returns CDR1 MDHEN and CDR2 SYDVKM. Trimming took 3 bases from V and 0 from J, leaving 9 bases between them. CDR3 length equals 15 residues.

Material: PBMCs or T cells enriched from blood (not recorded which). This receptor was identified in a woman in her thirties or forties with acute COVID-19. The J gene is TRBJ1-5, the V gene TRBV28; possible D gene TRBD1, 6 bases. The DNA for the CDR3 is TGTGCCAGCAGTTTTGGACAGATTAGCAATCAGCCCCAGCATTTT. Its translation: CASSFGQISNQPQHF.